Presented here are 29 T cell receptor beta chains from one specimen sequenced in a study of CD8+CD57+ T cells in acquired aplastic anemia. The patients chosen for sequencing had shown expansion of CD8+CD57+ cells (detected by flow cytometry). Genomic DNA provided the template from which TCR beta VDJ and CDR3 profiles were obtained. TCRdb fed the reads into MiXCR, producing one record per CDR3 protein. Counted here are more than 200,000 distinct CDR3 sequences, about half occurring once; the ten biggest clones make up nearly 20%. Sequenced input: sorted CD4+, CD8+, or CD8+CD57+ T cells (not recorded which) from PBMCs. The receptors stem from a human donor with aplastic anemia.

The chain couples TRBV10-3 to TRBJ2-3, with D unclear. The ends were cut back, 4 bases at V and 1 base at J, with 18 bases in the middle. The CDR3 contains 17 residues. The V gene's germline CDR1 is ENHRY and CDR2 SYGVKD. CDR3 protein: CAISGSSATSGTDTQYF. In nucleotides, the CDR3 is TGTGCCATCAGTGGGTCCTCGGCAACCTCGGGCACAGATACGCAGTATTTT.

This chain links TRBV2 with TRBJ1-6; 9 nucleotides match TRBD1. Germline lookup yields CDR1 SNHLY and CDR2 FYNNEI. J gave up 8 bases and V 6 bases, and 8 bases lay outside the gene matches. This CDR3 spans 15 amino acids. CDR3 nucleotides: TGTGCCAGCAGCGAACTCCGGGACAGGGATTCACCCCTCCACTTT. Its protein product is CASSELRDRDSPLHF.

The genes are TRBV7-9 and TRBJ1-1; D is unresolved. Trimming left V 6 bases short and J 10 bases short, with 12 bases between. Germline CDR1 is SEHNR and CDR2 is FQNEAQ (reference sequence). The CDR3 extends over 11 amino acids. CDR3 nucleotide sequence: TGTGCCAGCAGTGGTGGGCCGGGAGCTTTCTTT. It translates to CASSGGPGAFF.

Concerning this clonotype: Without the conserved terminal phenylalanine or tryptophan, this CDR3 likely stems from a read error. The chain uses TRBV3-1 and TRBJ1-2, with D possibly matching TRBD1 (5 bases). Trimming stripped 4 bases from V and 4 bases from J, with 16 bases between. This CDR3 is built from 15 residues. The germline gives CDR1 LGHDT, CDR2 YNNKEL (reference sequence). The CDR3 nucleotides are TGTGCCAGCAGCCCTGCCCAGGGAGGGTTCTATGGCTACACCCTC. Residues: CASSPAQGGFYGYTL.

The CDR3 loop is CSAPVAGGGAYEQYF. The CDR3 bases are TGCAGTGCGCCCGTGGCGGGGGGGGGGGCCTACGAGCAGTACTTC. The chain uses TRBV20-1 and TRBJ2-7; 9 bases match TRBD2. J lost 2 bases, V lost 6 bases, and 11 bases had no gene match. Germline CDR1 is DFQATT and CDR2 is SNEGSKA (reference sequence). The CDR3 sequence is 15 residues long.

As concerns this clonotype: A much larger clone differs by one base, so this may be a read error. V and J are TRBV20-1 and TRBJ2-5; 10 bases map to TRBD2. V was pared by 1 base and J by 5 bases, with 7 bases of the junction left unmatched. The CDR3 spans 15 residues. Germline CDR1 and CDR2: DFQATT and SNEGSKA (reference sequence). In DNA form, the CDR3 reads TGCAGTGCTAGAGGTGTGCTAGCGGGGGCCGAGACCCAGTACTTC. Translating gives CSARGVLAGAETQYF.

This clonotype was counted between two and nine times. The chain carries TRBV30 and TRBJ1-1, with a tentative D call TRBD1 (5 bases). CDR1 and CDR2 from the germline V gene are GTSNPN and SVGIG (reference sequence). The V end lost 1 base, the J end lost 6 bases, and 15 bases lay between the germline ends. The CDR3 sequence is 14 residues long. CDR3: CAWSGAVRGAEAFF. Written as DNA, the CDR3 is TGTGCCTGGAGTGGGGCCGTAAGGGGCGCTGAAGCTTTCTTT.

The chain links TRBV6-1 to TRBJ2-7; 9 positions agree with TRBD2. The CDR3 loop spans 13 amino acids. The germline gives CDR1 MNHNS, CDR2 SASEGT. The trim removed 6 bases at V and 3 bases at J, leaving 3 bases unmatched. The CDR3 protein is CASRTSGNYEQYF. CDR3 nucleotide sequence: TGTGCCAGCAGGACTAGCGGTAACTACGAGCAGTACTTC.

V and J are TRBV10-3 and TRBJ1-5; D gene uncertain. This CDR3 has 13 amino acids. The V end was cut by 3 bases, the J end by 10 bases, with 13 bases between. The germline CDR1 and CDR2 sequences are ENHRY and SYGVKD. CDR3 DNA sequence: TGTGCCATCAGTGAAAGCGGTCGGGATCCCCAGCATTTT. Residues: CAISESGRDPQHF.

This clonotype was seen ten or more times. The chain is built from TRBV7-3 and TRBJ2-5, with 7 nucleotides matching TRBD2. CDR3 length equals 15 residues. The germline V gene has CDR1 SGHTA and CDR2 FQGTGA. Trimming at V came to 5 bases and at J to 4 bases, leaving 10 bases not matched to a gene. The CDR3 loop reads CASSPLGLVGETQYF. CDR3 DNA: TGTGCCAGCAGCCCCCTAGGACTAGTAGGAGAGACCCAGTACTTC.

V is TRBV7-6 and J is TRBJ2-5, with D unclear. The germline CDR1 and CDR2 sequences are SGHVS and FNYEAQ. V shed 1 base and J shed 5 bases, with 8 bases lying between them. There are 13 residues in the CDR3. The CDR3 nucleotides read TGTGCCAGCAGCTTAGGCCGGGTGGAGACCCAGTACTTC. Residues: CASSLGRVETQYF.

This clonotype came up many times. The chain links TRBV3-1 to TRBJ2-5, with 7 bases fitting TRBD1. Per the germline V gene, CDR1 is LGHDT and CDR2 is YNNKEL (reference sequence). The CDR3 length is 15 residues. V was clipped by 0 bases and J by 2 bases; unmatched bases: 3. CDR3 sequence reads: CASSQDPTGQETQYF. The DNA of the CDR3 is TGTGCCAGCAGCCAAGATCCGACAGGGCAAGAGACCCAGTACTTC.

The chain employs TRBV19 and TRBJ1-5; the D gene is possibly TRBD1 (6 bases). The length of the CDR3 is 15 residues. Trimming removed 5 bases from V and 2 bases from J, with 13 bases in between. The germline gives CDR1 LNHDA, CDR2 SQIVND (reference sequence). The CDR3 protein is CASSQQGRGNQPQHF. In DNA, the CDR3 is TGTGCCAGTAGTCAACAGGGAAGGGGCAATCAGCCCCAGCATTTT. Combining the CDR3 with reference TRBV19 and TRBJ1-5 gives the whole variable domain DGGITQSPKYLFRKEGQNVTLSCEQNLNHDAMYWYRQDPGQGLRLIYYSQIVNDFQKGDIAEGYSVSREKKESFPLTVTSAQKNPTAFYLCASSQQGRGNQPQHFGDGTRLSIL.

This chain joins TRBV29-1 and TRBJ1-4, with D possibly TRBD1 on 5 matching bases. The V end lost 4 bases, the J end lost 8 bases, and 8 bases lay between the germline ends. The germline CDR1 and CDR2 sequences are SQVTM and ANQGSEA. The length of the CDR3 is 11 residues. The CDR3 coding sequence is TGCAGCGTTGCGACAGCGGAAAAACTGTTTTTT. This codes for CSVATAEKLFF. The full variable domain, completed using reference TRBV29-1 and TRBJ1-4, is SAVISQKPSRDICQRGTSLTIQCQVDSQVTMMFWYRQQPGQSLTLIATANQGSEATYESGFVIDKFPISRPNLTFSTLTVSNMSPEDSSIYLCSVATAEKLFFGSGTQLSVL.

For this clonotype: The germline gene is not matched at one end of the junction; a read error may be the cause. The chain has TRBV7-8 and TRBJ1-2, with 9 bases matching TRBD1. The CDR3 sequence is 19 residues long. Germline CDR1 and CDR2: SGHVS and FQNEAQ. In DNA, the CDR3 is TGTGCCAGCAGCTTAGTTTATTCGGGACAGGGTGGGACTAACCATGGCTACACCTTC. Protein: CASSLVYSGQGGTNHGYTF.

This chain connects TRBV2 to TRBJ1-6; D is uncertain. The CDR3 consists of 11 residues. Germline V gene lookup returns CDR1 SNHLY and CDR2 FYNNEI. V was pared by 8 bases and J by 8 bases, with 7 bases between. The CDR3 nucleotides read TGTGCCAGCGGCCTCGATTCACCCCTCCACTTT. Translating it yields CASGLDSPLHF.

This clonotype was seen ten or more times. CDR3 sequence reads: CAMGDENTGELFF. Here the CDR3 DNA reads TGTGCCATGGGAGACGAAAACACCGGGGAGCTGTTTTTT. V and J are TRBV10-3 and TRBJ2-2, with D possibly matching TRBD2 (5 bases). Trimming took 9 bases from V and 2 from J, leaving 10 bases between them. Germline CDR1 reads ENHRY; CDR2 reads SYGVKD. The CDR3 consists of 13 residues.

This clonotype appeared a few times. This may be a read error, as it is one base from a much larger clone. The chain couples TRBV9 to TRBJ1-2, with D tentatively TRBD1 (5 bases). There are 14 residues in the CDR3. Germline CDR1 reads SGDLS; CDR2 reads YYNGEE. CDR3 region: CASGVDVGEGGYTF. In DNA form, the CDR3 reads TGTGCCAGCGGCGTAGATGTGGGGGAAGGGGGCTACACCTTC.

This clonotype came up many times. The chain uses TRBV19 and TRBJ2-3, with a weak D call TRBD1 (5 bases). This CDR3 contains 13 residues. The germline V and J ends were trimmed by 5 bases and 5 bases, with 11 bases remaining between them. Germline CDR1 and CDR2: LNHDA and SQIVND (reference sequence). The CDR3 region is CASSVDRKDTQYF. CDR3 DNA sequence: TGTGCCAGTAGTGTCGACAGAAAAGATACGCAGTATTTT. Drawing the rest from reference TRBV19 and TRBJ2-3, the complete variable domain is DGGITQSPKYLFRKEGQNVTLSCEQNLNHDAMYWYRQDPGQGLRLIYYSQIVNDFQKGDIAEGYSVSREKKESFPLTVTSAQKNPTAFYLCASSVDRKDTQYFGPGTRLTVL.

The V gene is TRBV19, the J gene TRBJ2-1, with D hard to call. Germline V lookup: CDR1 LNHDA, CDR2 SQIVND (reference sequence). This CDR3 spans 13 amino acids. The V gene lost 10 bases and the J gene lost 8 bases, with 18 bases spanning the gap. CDR3 region: CATRTVAFDEQFF. In nucleotides, the CDR3 is TGTGCCACCCGGACCGTTGCTTTCGATGAGCAGTTCTTC.

This clonotype was counted ten times or more. This sequence joins TRBV7-9 and TRBJ1-1; D is undetermined. CDR3 length: 14 amino acids. CDR1 is SEHNR, CDR2 FQNEAQ, per germline (reference sequence). Trimming took 7 bases from V and 3 from J, leaving 15 bases between them. The CDR3 bases are TGTGCCAGCATCCCGTTTGCCCGGGACACTGAAGCTTTCTTT. The encoded protein is CASIPFARDTEAFF. Combining the CDR3 with reference TRBV7-9 and TRBJ1-1 gives the whole variable domain DTGVSQNPRHKITKRGQNVTFRCDPISEHNRLYWYRQTLGQGPEFLTYFQNEAQLEKSRLLSDRFSAERPKGSFSTLEIQRTEQGDSAMYLCASIPFARDTEAFFGQGTRLTVV.

The chain links TRBV10-3 to TRBJ1-4; D is perhaps TRBD1 (5 bases). Trimming took 6 bases from V and 7 from J, leaving 9 bases between them. Per germline, CDR1 ENHRY and CDR2 SYGVKD. The CDR3 spans 12 residues. This chain's CDR3 is CAIRGTGEKLFF. The CDR3 DNA follows: TGTGCCATCAGAGGGACGGGTGAAAAACTGTTTTTT.

This clonotype came up many times. The J gene is TRBJ2-5, the V gene TRBV7-8, with 7 bases that match TRBD1. The CDR3 sequence is 16 residues long. CDR1 and CDR2 from the germline V gene are SGHVS and FQNEAQ. J was trimmed by 5 bases and V by 5 bases; bases with no gene match: 14. The CDR3 reads CASSRSTGMVGETQYF. The CDR3, as DNA: TGTGCCAGCAGCCGCTCGACAGGGATGGTGGGGGAGACCCAGTACTTC.

This clonotype was recorded at least ten times. The rearrangement links TRBV9 to TRBJ1-4; maybe TRBD1 (5 bases). The CDR3 consists of 14 residues. Trimming took off 3 bases at V and 4 bases at J, with 10 bases between the two ends. CDR1 is SGDLS, CDR2 YYNGEE, per germline. The CDR3 sequence: CASSAGRNNEKLFF. The CDR3 nucleotides are TGTGCCAGCAGCGCGGGACGGAATAATGAAAAACTGTTTTTT.

This clonotype appeared many times. CDR3 nucleotide sequence: TGCAGTGCTAGAGATAGGAGCGGGGGGCCGCTTGAGCAGTTCTTC. Amino acids: CSARDRSGGPLEQFF. The chain has TRBV20-1 and TRBJ2-1, with 9 bases identical to TRBD2. Per germline, CDR1 DFQATT and CDR2 SNEGSKA (reference sequence). This CDR3 has 15 residues. V lost 0 bases, J lost 9 bases, and 9 bases stayed unmatched.

The chain employs TRBV15 and TRBJ2-7; no definite D call. In germline, CDR1 is LNHNV, CDR2 YYDKDF (reference sequence). V was cut by 3 bases and J by 8 bases, with 17 bases left in between. This CDR3 has 14 amino acids. CDR3 DNA sequence: TGTGCCACCAGCAGGGCTCCCGGTGATTGGAAGCAGTACTTC. This gives the protein CATSRAPGDWKQYF.

This clonotype was counted many times. The chain links TRBV24-1 to TRBJ2-2; 8 nucleotides align to TRBD1. Germline assignment: CDR1 KGHDR and CDR2 SFDVKD. Trimming at V came to 3 bases and at J to 4 bases, leaving 6 bases not matched to a gene. CDR3 size: 16 residues. The DNA of the CDR3 is TGTGCCACCAGTGATCCGCAGGGGGCGATCACCGGGGAGCTGTTTTTT. It codes for CATSDPQGAITGELFF.

As regards this clonotype: This sequence may be a read error, since a much larger clone differs from it by one base. This chain joins TRBV6-7 and TRBJ1-3; D might be TRBD1 (6 bases). TRBV6-7 is assigned to the ORF class and has an uncertain function. The germline V and J ends were trimmed by 10 bases and 4 bases, with 20 bases remaining between them. The CDR3 totals 15 residues. The CDR3 reads CANSRTVLGGNTIYF. CDR3 DNA: TGTGCCAACAGCCGGACAGTCTTAGGGGGAAACACCATATATTTT.

This clonotype has at least ten counts. The chain couples TRBV12-3 or TRBV12-4 to TRBJ2-2, with TRBD1 identical over 7 bases. This CDR3 comprises 15 residues. V was pared by 6 bases and J by 4 bases, with 8 bases of the junction left unmatched. For the CDR3, the DNA is TGTGCCAGCAGCTTTGACAGGGCGGGCACCGGGGAGCTGTTTTTT. This sequence encodes CASSFDRAGTGELFF.